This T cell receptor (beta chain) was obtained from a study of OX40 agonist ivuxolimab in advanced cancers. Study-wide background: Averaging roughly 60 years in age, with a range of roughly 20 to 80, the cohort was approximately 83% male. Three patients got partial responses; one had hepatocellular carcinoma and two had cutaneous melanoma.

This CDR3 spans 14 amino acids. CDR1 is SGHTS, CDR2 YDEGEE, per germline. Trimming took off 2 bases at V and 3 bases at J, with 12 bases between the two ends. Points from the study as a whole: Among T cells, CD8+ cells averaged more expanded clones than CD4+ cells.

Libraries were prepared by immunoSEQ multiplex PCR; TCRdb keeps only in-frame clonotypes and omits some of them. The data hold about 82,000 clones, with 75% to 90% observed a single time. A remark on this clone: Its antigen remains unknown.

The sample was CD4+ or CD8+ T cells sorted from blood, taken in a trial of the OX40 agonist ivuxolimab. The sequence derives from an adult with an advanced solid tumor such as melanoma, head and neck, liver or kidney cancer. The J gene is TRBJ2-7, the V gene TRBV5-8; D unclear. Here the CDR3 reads CASSLDWGIYEQYV. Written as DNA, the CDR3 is TGTGCCAGCAGCTTAGATTGGGGAATCTACGAGCAGTACGTC.